This T cell receptor (beta chain) was obtained from a study of beta chain features in type 1 diabetes. This clone was detected a few times. As yet, its antigen is unknown. Overall study findings and caveats: Within each of all four CD4+ subsets, Type 1 diabetes patients had TCRB CDR3s that were moderately but significantly shorter.

Reverse transcription of all isolated RNA meant that expressed TCRB transcripts were sequenced. Profiling relied on immunoSEQ multiplex PCR, and the TCRdb table lists in-frame clones only, not all of them. The table has 400,000 or so clones, 10% to 15% seen once; the top ten hold approximately 0.01%. CD45RO/CCR7/CD25/CD127/CD95/CD27 separated CD4+ naive, central memory, regulatory and stem cell-like memory cells by sorting. CDR1 is SGHDT and CDR2 is YYEEEE in the germline V gene. Between the trimmed V and J ends, which lost 0 bases and 2 bases, there was a span of 9 bases. The CDR3 loop spans 15 amino acids.

This receptor was obtained from a woman younger than 35 with type 1 diabetes. The genes are TRBV5-6 and TRBJ1-5; D might be TRBD1 (5 bases). Material: naive CD4+ T cells from blood. Here the CDR3 DNA reads TGTGCCAGCAGCTTGGGGGGCTTTGGCAATCAGCCCCAGCATTTT. This gives the protein CASSLGGFGNQPQHF.